This T cell receptor beta chain was sequenced for a study of vaccination and CD4 T cells after COVID-19. Study-level information: Participants, all vaccine recipients, received two doses of either BNT162b2 or mRNA-1273. The post-vaccine samples came a median 72 days after dose two (range 14 to 241). The authors exposed cells to overlapping spike peptides derived from SARS-CoV-2, HCoV-NL63, HCoV-OC43 and HCoV-229E. Whole-study findings and limits: Among reactive clones from convalescent patients, a median about 90% appeared only post-vaccination.

Regarding treatment: approximately 10-day PBMC culture with coronavirus spike peptide pools or control peptides (ViraFEST assay). Sequenced with the Oncomine TCR Beta short-read assay was DNA taken from cultured CD4+ T cells. TCRdb independently ran MiXCR on the PCR reads; one entry per CDR3 protein. Here the sample spans some 14,000 distinct CDR3 sequences, roughly 61% being singletons. As concerns this clonotype: What it binds is not known.

This CDR3 spans 14 amino acids. Between the trimmed V and J ends, which lost 2 bases and 4 bases, there was a span of 11 bases. Germline CDR1 reads SGHVS; CDR2 reads FNYEAQ. Sequenced sample: CD4+ T cells from blood, cultured in vitro. The sequence was obtained from a human donor who had recovered from COVID-19. The genes are TRBV7-6 and TRBJ1-1; D unclear. The CDR3 is CASSLNQVATEAFF. The CDR3, as DNA: TGTGCCAGCAGCTTAAATCAGGTCGCCACTGAAGCTTTCTTT.